This T cell receptor beta chain was captured by sequencing in a study of technical replicates of blood from a handful of donors. The assay was immunoSEQ multiplex PCR, and TCRdb's table has in-frame clones only and misses some. The repertoire holds more than 75,000 clones, about nine tenths seen once, with roughly 0.26% in the top ten. The source is a human donor in good health. Sequenced: T cells isolated from PBMCs.

CDR3 sequence reads: CASRDRAVQPQHF. The CDR3 DNA reads as TGTGCCAGCAGGGACAGGGCTGTTCAGCCCCAGCATTTT. The rearrangement joins TRBV2 to TRBJ1-5; 8 bases agree with TRBD1. CDR3 size: 13 residues. Germline-derived CDR1 and CDR2 are SNHLY and FYNNEI. V shed 6 bases and J 6 bases; nucleotides not matched to a gene: 4. Using reference TRBV2 and TRBJ1-5 for the parts outside the CDR3, the full variable domain is EPEVTQTPSHQVTQMGQEVILRCVPISNHLYFYWYRQILGQKVEFLVSFYNNEISEKSEIFDDQFSVERPDGSNFTLKIRSTKLEDSAMYFCASRDRAVQPQHFGDGTRLSIL.